The sequence of this T cell receptor beta chain was determined in a study of patients and donors after allogeneic stem cell transplantation. The CDR3 spans 13 residues. CDR1 and CDR2 from the germline V gene are LGHDT and YNNKEL (reference sequence). With 0 bases removed from V and 8 bases from J, the gap between germline ends came to 10 bases. TCRdb recomputed calls from the RT-PCR reads with MiXCR, one row per CDR3 protein. The table includes about 88,000 distinct CDR3 sequences, 45% to 50% detected once. The sample comprised blood, either unsorted or a sorted T cell fraction (not recorded which). This sequence was found in a human donor who was either an allogeneic HSCT recipient or a stem cell or donor lymphocyte infusion donor (not recorded which). It is not recorded whose cells these are; they may come from a transplant donor. The rearrangement links TRBV3-1 to TRBJ1-2; D possibly corresponds to TRBD1 (5 bases). CDR3 loop: CASSQDGTGGYTF. CDR3 in DNA: TGTGCCAGCAGCCAAGACGGCACAGGCGGCTACACCTTC.